A selection of T cell receptor beta chains follows, all from one sample in a study of blood T cell repertoires in COVID-19. Libraries were prepared by immunoSEQ multiplex PCR; TCRdb keeps only in-frame clonotypes and omits some of them. Of 57,000 or so clones listed, more than 75% were seen once; the top ten hold over 20%. What was sequenced was peripheral blood. Source of these receptors: a middle-aged man with active or convalescent COVID-19. Each CDR3 is given with its conserved first and last residue. D genes are given only for firm matches. Clone sizes are given selectively: once, few, many, or a class where the clone is expanded.

>TRBD2|.|TRBJ2-5|TRBV19
CASSMAFAGGQETQYF
TGTGCCAGTAGTATGGCCTTTGCGGGGGGGCAAGAGACCCAGTACTTC
>.|once|TRBJ1-1|TRBV30
CAWSVLQGSEAFF
TGTGCCTGGAGTGTACTGCAGGGCTCTGAAGCTTTCTTT
>TRBD1|.|TRBJ2-1|TRBV9
CASSAAGDSIYNEQFF
TGTGCCAGCAGCGCGGCCGGGGACAGCATATACAATGAGCAGTTCTTC
>TRBD2|few|TRBJ2-7|TRBV29-1
CSVQAGVSYEQYF
TGCAGCGTCCAAGCGGGAGTTTCCTACGAGCAGTACTTC
>.|.|TRBJ2-1|TRBV6-5
CASSPLPNSYNEQFF
TGTGCCAGCAGCCCACTCCCCAACTCCTACAATGAGCAGTTCTTC
>.|once|TRBJ2-5|TRBV5-1
CASSLTTGETQYF
TGCGCCAGCAGCCTTACCACCGGGGAGACCCAGTACTTC
>.|.|TRBJ2-5|TRBV30
CAWGADQETQYF
TGTGCCTGGGGGGCGGATCAAGAGACCCAGTACTTC
>.|.|TRBJ2-5|TRBV11-2
CASTVAGGQETQYF
TGTGCCAGCACCGTAGCTGGTGGGCAAGAGACCCAGTACTTC
>.|few|TRBJ2-3|TRBV2
CASSSGFSTDTQYF
TGTGCCAGCAGTAGCGGATTTAGCACAGATACGCAGTATTTT
>.|.|TRBJ2-7|TRBV12-3/TRBV12-4
CASSAPLSYEQYF
TGTGCCAGCAGTGCCCCTCTATCCTACGAGCAGTACTTC
>.|.|TRBJ1-2|TRBV12-3/TRBV12-4
CASSYQNYGYTF
TGTGCCAGCAGTTATCAGAACTATGGCTACACCTTC